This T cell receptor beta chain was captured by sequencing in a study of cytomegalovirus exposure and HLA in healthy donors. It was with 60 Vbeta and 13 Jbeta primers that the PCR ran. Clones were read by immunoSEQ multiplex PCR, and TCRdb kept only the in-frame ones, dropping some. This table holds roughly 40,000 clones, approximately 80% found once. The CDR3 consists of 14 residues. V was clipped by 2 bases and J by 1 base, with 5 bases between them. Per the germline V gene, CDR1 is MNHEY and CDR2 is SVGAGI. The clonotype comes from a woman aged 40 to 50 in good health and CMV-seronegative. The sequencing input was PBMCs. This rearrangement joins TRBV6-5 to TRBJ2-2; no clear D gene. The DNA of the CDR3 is TGTGCCAGCAGTTACAAGCGGAACACCGGGGAGCTGTTTTTT. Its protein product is CASSYKRNTGELFF.